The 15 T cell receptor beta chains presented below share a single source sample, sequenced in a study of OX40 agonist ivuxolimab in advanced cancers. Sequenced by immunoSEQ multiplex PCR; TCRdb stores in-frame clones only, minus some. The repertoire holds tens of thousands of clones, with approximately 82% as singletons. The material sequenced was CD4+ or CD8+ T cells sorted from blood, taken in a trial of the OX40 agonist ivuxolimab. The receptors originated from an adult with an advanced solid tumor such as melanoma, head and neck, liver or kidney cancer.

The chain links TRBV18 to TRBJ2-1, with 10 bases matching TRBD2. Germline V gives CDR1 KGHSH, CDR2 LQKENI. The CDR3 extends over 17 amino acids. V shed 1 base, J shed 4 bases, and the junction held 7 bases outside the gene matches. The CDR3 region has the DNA TGTGCCAGCTCACCACAATTTACTAGCGGGGCTTACAATGAGCAGTTCTTC. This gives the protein CASSPQFTSGAYNEQFF.

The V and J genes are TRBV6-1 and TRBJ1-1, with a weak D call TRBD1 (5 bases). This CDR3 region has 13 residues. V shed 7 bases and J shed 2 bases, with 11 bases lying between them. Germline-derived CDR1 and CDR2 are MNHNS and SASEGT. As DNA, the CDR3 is TGTGCCAGCACGGGGCAGTTCAACACTGAAGCTTTCTTT. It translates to CASTGQFNTEAFF.

CDR3 in amino acids: CASSLDDYEQYF. CDR3 DNA: TGCGCCAGCAGCTTGGACGACTACGAGCAGTACTTC. This chain links TRBV5-1 with TRBJ2-7, with unresolved D. V lost 0 bases and J 3 bases, leaving 4 bases between the germline ends. Germline-derived CDR1 and CDR2 are SGHRS and YFSETQ. This CDR3 spans 12 amino acids.

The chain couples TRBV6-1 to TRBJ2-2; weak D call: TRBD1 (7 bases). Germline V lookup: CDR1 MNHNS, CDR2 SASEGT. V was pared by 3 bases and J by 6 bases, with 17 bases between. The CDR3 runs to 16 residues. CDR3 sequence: CASSERDRAIPGELFF. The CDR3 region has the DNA TGTGCCAGCAGTGAGCGGGACAGAGCAATCCCCGGGGAGCTGTTTTTT.

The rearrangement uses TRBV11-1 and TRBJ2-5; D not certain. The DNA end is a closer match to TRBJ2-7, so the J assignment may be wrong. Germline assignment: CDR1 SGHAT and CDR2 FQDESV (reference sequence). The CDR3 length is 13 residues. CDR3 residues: CATSKDISYEQYF. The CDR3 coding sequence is TGTGCCACTTCAAAAGACATTTCCTACGAGCAGTACTTC.

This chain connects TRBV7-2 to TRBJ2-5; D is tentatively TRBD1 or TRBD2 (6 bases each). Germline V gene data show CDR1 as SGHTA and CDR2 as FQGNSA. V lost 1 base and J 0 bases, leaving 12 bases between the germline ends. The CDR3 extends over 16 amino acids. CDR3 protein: CASSLVGGLDQETQYF. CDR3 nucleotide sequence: TGTGCCAGCAGCTTAGTAGGGGGGCTGGACCAAGAGACCCAGTACTTC.

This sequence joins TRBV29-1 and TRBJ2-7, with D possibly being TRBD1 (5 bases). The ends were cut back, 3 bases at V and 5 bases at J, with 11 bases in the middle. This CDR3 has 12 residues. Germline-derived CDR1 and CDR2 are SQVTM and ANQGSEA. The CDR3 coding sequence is TGCAGCGTTGAGGCAGGGTATAACGAGCAGTACTTC. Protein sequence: CSVEAGYNEQYF.

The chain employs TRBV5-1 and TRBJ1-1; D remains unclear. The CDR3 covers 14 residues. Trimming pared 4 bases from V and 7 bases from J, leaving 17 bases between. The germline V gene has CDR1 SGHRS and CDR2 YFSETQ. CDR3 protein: CASSLQRIGSEAFF. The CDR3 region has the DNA TGCGCCAGCAGCCTTCAGAGGATAGGGAGTGAAGCTTTCTTT.

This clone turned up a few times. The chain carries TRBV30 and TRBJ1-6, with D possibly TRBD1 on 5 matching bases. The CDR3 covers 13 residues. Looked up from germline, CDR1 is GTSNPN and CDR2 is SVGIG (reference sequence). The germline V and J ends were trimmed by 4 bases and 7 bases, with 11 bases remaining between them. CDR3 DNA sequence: TGTGCCTGGAAGGGACTACAAAATTCACCCCTCCACTTT. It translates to CAWKGLQNSPLHF.

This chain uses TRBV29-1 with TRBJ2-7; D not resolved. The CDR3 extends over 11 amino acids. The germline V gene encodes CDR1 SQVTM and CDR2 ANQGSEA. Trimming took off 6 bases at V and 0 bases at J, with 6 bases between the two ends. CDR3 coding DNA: TGCAGCGTAACGGTCTCCTACGAGCAGTACTTC. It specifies CSVTVSYEQYF.

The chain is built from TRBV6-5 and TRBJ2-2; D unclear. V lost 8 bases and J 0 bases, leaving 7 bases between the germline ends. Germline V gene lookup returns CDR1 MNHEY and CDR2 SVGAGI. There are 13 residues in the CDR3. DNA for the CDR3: TGTGCCAGCGCCAGAACGAACACCGGGGAGCTGTTTTTT. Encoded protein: CASARTNTGELFF.

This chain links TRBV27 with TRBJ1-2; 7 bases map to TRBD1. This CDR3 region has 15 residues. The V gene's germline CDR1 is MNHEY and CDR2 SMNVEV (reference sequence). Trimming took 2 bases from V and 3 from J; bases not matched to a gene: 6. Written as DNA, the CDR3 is TGTGCCAGCAGTTTAACTAAGGGGGCGGACTATGGCTACACCTTC. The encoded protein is CASSLTKGADYGYTF.

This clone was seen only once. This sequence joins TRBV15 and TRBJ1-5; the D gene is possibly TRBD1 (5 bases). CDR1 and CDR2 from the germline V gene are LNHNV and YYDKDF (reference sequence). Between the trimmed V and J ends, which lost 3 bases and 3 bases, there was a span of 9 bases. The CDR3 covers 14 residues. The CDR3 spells CATSRRQSNQPQHF. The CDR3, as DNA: TGTGCCACCAGCAGGAGACAGTCCAATCAGCCCCAGCATTTT. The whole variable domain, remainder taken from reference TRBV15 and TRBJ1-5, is DAMVIQNPRYQVTQFGKPVTLSCSQTLNHNVMYWYQQKSSQAPKLLFHYYDKDFNNEADTPDNFQSRRPNTSFCFLDIRSPGLGDTAMYLCATSRRQSNQPQHFGDGTRLSIL.

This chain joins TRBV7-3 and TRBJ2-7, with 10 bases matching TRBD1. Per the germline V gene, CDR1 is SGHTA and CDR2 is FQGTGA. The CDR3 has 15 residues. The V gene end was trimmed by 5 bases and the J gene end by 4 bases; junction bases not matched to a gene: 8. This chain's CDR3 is CASSIIGTGVYEQYF. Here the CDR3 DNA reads TGTGCCAGCAGCATAATCGGGACAGGGGTATACGAGCAGTACTTC.

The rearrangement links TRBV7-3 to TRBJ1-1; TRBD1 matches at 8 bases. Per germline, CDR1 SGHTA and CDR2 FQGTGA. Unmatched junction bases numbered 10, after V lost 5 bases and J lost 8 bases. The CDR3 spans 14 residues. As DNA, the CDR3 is TGTGCCAGCAGCCCCCGACAGGGGTGGGGGGAAGCTTTCTTT. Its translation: CASSPRQGWGEAFF.